The rows below give T cell receptor beta chains drawn from one sample of a study of blood T cell repertoires in COVID-19. TCRdb's table, derived via immunoSEQ multiplex PCR, lists solely in-frame clones and lacks some. The sample yields 40,000 to 55,000 clones, more than 70% seen once. Sequenced input: peripheral blood. Receptors originate from a woman of 80 years or more with acute or convalescent COVID-19. The CDR3 runs from the conserved cysteine through the conserved F or W. A D gene is named only where the DNA matches it firmly. A clone size is listed for some rows: how often the clone was seen (once, few, many), or a class if it is expanded.

v_call	clone_size	j_call	d_call	cdr3_aa	cdr3_nt
TRBV7-9	-	TRBJ1-1	TRBD1	CASSLRGTATEAFF	TGTGCCAGCAGCTTACGAGGGACAGCCACTGAAGCTTTCTTT
TRBV7-9	-	TRBJ2-1	-	CASSLGDMVVDEQFF	TGTGCCAGCAGCTTGGGAGATATGGTGGTGGATGAGCAGTTCTTC
TRBV5-1	-	TRBJ1-6	TRBD1	CASSSASQGNSPLHF	TGCGCCAGCAGCTCCGCCTCACAGGGGAATTCACCCCTCCACTTT
TRBV5-1	-	TRBJ2-7	TRBD1	CASSAGQGQGQYF	TGCGCCAGCAGCGCCGGACAGGGTCAGGGGCAGTACTTC
TRBV3-1/TRBV3-2	-	TRBJ1-1	-	CASSKDTNTEAFF	TGTGCCAGCAGCAAGGACACGAACACTGAAGCTTTCTTT
TRBV30	-	TRBJ2-1	-	CAWSVQDPRGEQFF	TGTGCCTGGAGTGTACAAGACCCGCGGGGTGAGCAGTTCTTC
TRBV10-3	-	TRBJ2-1	TRBD1	CAISESITAGGTDEQFF	TGTGCCATCAGTGAGTCGATAACGGCAGGGGGCACGGATGAGCAGTTCTTC
TRBV4-1	-	TRBJ1-6	-	CASSQGDLYNSPLHF	TGCGCCAGCAGCCAAGGGGACTTATATAATTCACCCCTCCACTTT
TRBV19	-	TRBJ2-3	-	CASSPKEGRATDTQYF	TGTGCCAGTAGTCCAAAGGAGGGCAGGGCCACAGATACGCAGTATTTT
TRBV19	-	TRBJ2-2	-	CASSSRTRGLNTGELFF	TGTGCCAGTAGTTCAAGAACCCGGGGTCTAAACACCGGGGAGCTGTTTTTT
TRBV10-2	-	TRBJ2-5	-	CASSVGVEETQYF	TGCGCCAGCAGTGTGGGAGTTGAGGAGACCCAGTACTTC
TRBV7-9	-	TRBJ2-3	-	CASSKTGNGRDTQYF	TGTGCCAGCAGCAAGACAGGGAACGGGAGAGATACGCAGTATTTT
TRBV30	-	TRBJ2-7	-	CAWSVSGGRGYEQYF	TGTGCCTGGAGTGTATCCGGGGGGCGCGGGTACGAGCAGTACTTC
TRBV5-1	-	TRBJ1-1	-	CASSTGWGGSTEAFF	TGCGCCAGCAGCACCGGTTGGGGCGGGAGCACTGAAGCTTTCTTT
TRBV7-9	-	TRBJ1-4	TRBD1	CASSSTGGSTNEKLFF	TGTGCCAGCAGCTCTACAGGGGGCTCAACTAATGAAAAACTGTTTTTT
TRBV11-2	-	TRBJ2-1	-	CASSLRATLPGEFF	TGTGCCAGCAGCTTACGGGCTACACTCCCGGGGGAGTTCTTC
TRBV25-1	-	TRBJ2-7	-	CASSEYGITYEQYF	TGTGCCAGCAGTGAATACGGGATTACCTACGAGCAGTACTTC
TRBV5-1	-	TRBJ2-7	-	CASSLVAGPSSYEQYF	TGCGCCAGCAGCTTAGTCGCGGGGCCAAGCTCCTACGAGCAGTACTTC
TRBV11-3	-	TRBJ2-3	-	CASSLTSGTDTQYF	TGTGCCAGCAGCTTGACTAGTGGCACAGATACGCAGTATTTT
TRBV6-5	-	TRBJ1-2	-	CASSYSKGSGGYTF	TGTGCCAGCAGTTACTCGAAAGGCTCGGGTGGCTACACCTTC
TRBV2	-	TRBJ1-5	TRBD1	CASTYQGADQPQHF	TGTGCCAGCACCTATCAGGGGGCGGATCAGCCCCAGCATTTT
TRBV27	-	TRBJ1-1	TRBD1	CASSPGDRYTEAFF	TGTGCCAGCAGTCCCGGGGACAGGTACACTGAAGCTTTCTTT
TRBV18	-	TRBJ2-7	TRBD2	CASSPGLDRYEQYF	TGTGCCAGCTCACCCGGACTAGACCGCTACGAGCAGTACTTC
TRBV30	-	TRBJ2-5	TRBD2	CAWRGAGAGETQYF	TGTGCCTGGAGGGGAGCGGGGGCGGGGGAGACCCAGTACTTC
TRBV4-1	-	TRBJ2-5	-	CASSLALPTQETQYF	TGCGCCAGCAGCCTAGCTCTCCCCACACAAGAGACCCAGTACTTC
TRBV14	-	TRBJ2-2	TRBD2	CASSQGAGGRELFF	TGTGCCAGCAGCCAGGGAGCGGGGGGCCGGGAGCTGTTTTTT
TRBV18	-	TRBJ1-5	TRBD1	CASSTDGQGHSPQHF	TGTGCCAGCTCAACTGATGGACAGGGTCATTCGCCCCAGCATTTT
TRBV28	few	TRBJ2-3	TRBD2	CASSSSGTRPTDTQYF	TGTGCCAGCAGTTCCTCCGGGACTAGACCCACAGATACGCAGTATTTT
TRBV19	-	TRBJ2-1	TRBD2	CASSIPRGGRDEQFF	TGTGCCAGTAGTATCCCGCGGGGGGGCCGAGATGAGCAGTTCTTC
TRBV6-1	-	TRBJ2-3	TRBD2	CASSDRGSGGAGTDTQYF	TGTGCCAGCAGTGATCGTGGTAGCGGGGGGGCTGGCACAGATACGCAGTATTTT
TRBV10-2	-	TRBJ1-1	TRBD1	CASSDDPKTGVF	TGCGCCAGCAGTGATGACCCTAAAACAGGGGTCTTT
TRBV10-3	-	TRBJ1-2	TRBD1	CAISEFPADRDGYTF	TGTGCCATCAGTGAGTTCCCTGCTGACAGGGATGGCTACACCTTC
TRBV7-9	once	TRBJ1-2	-	CASSSRELYYGYTF	TGTGCCAGCAGCTCCCGGGAATTATACTATGGCTACACCTTC
TRBV27	-	TRBJ1-1	TRBD1	CASNPQQGAGTEAFF	TGTGCCAGCAACCCTCAACAGGGGGCTGGGACTGAAGCTTTCTTT
TRBV5-8	few	TRBJ1-3	TRBD1	CASSPDRGRSGNTIYF	TGTGCCAGCAGCCCCGACAGGGGAAGATCTGGAAACACCATATATTTT
TRBV2	few	TRBJ2-7	TRBD1	CASTTDRGQAEQYF	TGTGCCAGCACCACCGACAGGGGGCAGGCCGAGCAGTACTTC
TRBV19	-	TRBJ2-5	TRBD2	CASSPGGEWETQYF	TGTGCCAGTAGTCCCGGGGGGGAGTGGGAGACCCAGTACTTC
TRBV23-1	-	TRBJ2-5	TRBD1	CASKPGQGGQETQYF	TGCGCCAGCAAGCCGGGACAGGGAGGACAAGAGACCCAGTACTTC
TRBV5-1	few	TRBJ2-1	-	CASTPEGSGAYNEQFF	TGCGCCAGCACCCCGGAGGGTAGCGGCGCCTACAATGAGCAGTTCTTC
TRBV11-2	few	TRBJ2-3	-	CASGGTSRADTQYF	TGTGCCAGCGGGGGAACTAGCAGGGCGGATACGCAGTATTTT
TRBV6-5	-	TRBJ2-7	-	CASGLYEQYF	TGTGCCAGCGGGCTGTACGAGCAGTACTTC
TRBV3-1/TRBV3-2	-	TRBJ2-2	-	CASSSGQTGELFF	TGTGCCAGCAGCTCTGGACAGACCGGGGAGCTGTTTTTT
TRBV19	-	TRBJ2-3	TRBD2	CASSTGTSGGRDTQYF	TGTGCCAGTAGTACCGGGACTAGCGGGGGGCGGGATACGCAGTATTTT
TRBV15	-	TRBJ2-1	-	CATSRGGRAGSEQFF	TGTGCCACCAGCAGGGGGGGGCGGGCAGGCAGTGAGCAGTTCTTC
TRBV7-2	-	TRBJ2-5	TRBD2	CASSLAGTSAETQYF	TGTGCCAGCAGCTTAGCCGGGACTAGCGCGGAGACCCAGTACTTC
TRBV2	-	TRBJ2-5	-	CASSEVLSGAETQYF	TGTGCCAGCAGTGAAGTACTAAGCGGAGCCGAGACCCAGTACTTC
TRBV3-1/TRBV3-2	once	TRBJ2-1	-	CASSHAGQYNEQFF	TGTGCCAGCAGCCACGCAGGACAGTACAATGAGCAGTTCTTC
TRBV3-1/TRBV3-2	-	TRBJ2-1	TRBD2	CASSHGRLNPGGEQFF	TGTGCCAGCAGCCATGGGAGGCTGAACCCGGGGGGTGAGCAGTTCTTC
TRBV3-1/TRBV3-2	-	TRBJ1-2	TRBD1	CASSPGTGGNRGYTF	TGTGCCAGCAGCCCCGGGACAGGGGGCAATCGGGGCTACACCTTC
TRBV3-1/TRBV3-2	few	TRBJ2-3	TRBD2	CASSSGLVISTDTQYF	TGTGCCAGCAGCTCGGGACTAGTGATAAGCACAGATACGCAGTATTTT
TRBV6-6	-	TRBJ1-2	-	CASSTFLDLESNGYTF	TGTGCCAGCAGTACCTTCTTAGACCTAGAGAGTAACGGCTACACCTTC